Presented here are 20 T cell receptor beta chains from one specimen sequenced in a study of blood T cell repertoires in COVID-19. Profiled with immunoSEQ multiplex PCR; TCRdb holds only in-frame clones, not every one. This sample carries around 300,000 clones, 70% to 90% of them seen once, and the ten largest clones take 8% to 13%. The sample was peripheral blood. Receptors originate from a woman between 70 and 85 years old with acute or convalescent COVID-19.

V gene TRBV5-1 combines with J gene TRBJ1-2, with D possibly matching TRBD1 (6 bases). The CDR3 covers 16 residues. V was trimmed by 4 bases and J by 4 bases, leaving 20 bases between them. CDR1 SGHRS and CDR2 YFSETQ come from the germline V gene. Written as DNA, the CDR3 is TGCGCCAGCAGCCCCTCGGGAGGACAGAACGGCTATGGCTACACCTTC. As protein: CASSPSGGQNGYGYTF.

This clone was observed a few times. CDR3 in amino acids: CATSDGQGYTQYF. The CDR3 coding sequence is TGTGCCACCAGTGATGGACAGGGCTATACGCAGTATTTT. V usage is TRBV24-1 and J usage is TRBJ2-3; 8 positions agree with TRBD1. CDR1 KGHDR and CDR2 SFDVKD come from the germline V gene. J lost 7 bases, V lost 3 bases, and 2 bases had no gene match. The CDR3 covers 13 residues.

The chain has TRBV12-3 or TRBV12-4 and TRBJ1-2; D perhaps matches TRBD1 (5 bases). CDR3 length: 12 amino acids. Trimming removed 4 bases from V and 8 bases from J, with 11 bases in between. This CDR3 reads CASSSGMRGYTF. The CDR3 DNA reads as TGTGCCAGCAGTTCAGGGATGAGAGGCTACACCTTC.

CDR3 protein: CASSLGPGLVLSEQFF. The CDR3, as DNA: TGTGCCAGCAGCTTAGGCCCGGGACTAGTCTTAAGTGAGCAGTTCTTC. The chain joins TRBV11-2 to TRBJ2-1; 8 bases are a match to TRBD2. The CDR3 consists of 16 residues. V was pared by 1 base and J by 9 bases, with 11 bases of the junction left unmatched. The germline gives CDR1 SGHAT, CDR2 FQNNGV.

V is TRBV5-5 and J is TRBJ2-1; TRBD1 agrees at 7 bases. Germline assignment: CDR1 SGHKS and CDR2 YYEKEE (reference sequence). V gave up 6 bases and J gave up 6 bases; unmatched junction bases: 3. The length of the CDR3 is 12 residues. In DNA, the CDR3 is TGTGCCAGCACCACAGGGGCCAATGAGCAGTTCTTC. Translated: CASTTGANEQFF.

The rearrangement uses TRBV6-6 and TRBJ1-6; D gene uncertain. Germline V lookup: CDR1 MNHNY, CDR2 SVGAGI (reference sequence). The CDR3 covers 13 residues. Deletions cut 7 bases from V and 6 bases from J, with 10 bases between. The CDR3 region is CASNRVRNSPLHF. The CDR3 nucleotides read TGTGCCAGCAATCGAGTTCGTAATTCACCCCTCCACTTT.

This rearrangement joins TRBV7-3 to TRBJ2-3, with a possible D match to TRBD2 (6 bases). The germline V gene has CDR1 SGHTA and CDR2 FQGTGA. V shed 3 bases and J shed 10 bases, with 11 bases lying between them. The CDR3 length is 12 residues. The CDR3 sequence is CASSFPGGAQYF. In nucleotides, the CDR3 is TGTGCCAGCAGCTTCCCCGGAGGGGCGCAGTATTTT.

This clone has only one observation. This sequence joins TRBV29-1 and TRBJ1-1; 7 positions agree with TRBD1. This CDR3 contains 15 residues. CDR1 is SQVTM, CDR2 ANQGSEA, per germline. V shed 6 bases and J 1 base; nucleotides not matched to a gene: 11. CDR3 amino acids: CSVRNTGVGNTEAFF. The CDR3 region has the DNA TGCAGCGTCCGCAATACAGGGGTCGGGAACACTGAAGCTTTCTTT.

The rearrangement uses TRBV7-9 and TRBJ1-6; 9 positions match TRBD1. CDR3 length equals 15 residues. The germline V gene has CDR1 SEHNR and CDR2 FQNEAQ (reference sequence). Trimming cost V 1 base and J 10 bases; bases outside gene matches: 5. CDR3 DNA sequence: TGTGCCAGCAGCTTAGGGGACAGGGAGAAATCACCCCTCCACTTT. This codes for CASSLGDREKSPLHF.

The rearrangement links TRBV11-2 to TRBJ2-1; the D gene is possibly TRBD2 (6 bases). The germline CDR1 and CDR2 sequences are SGHAT and FQNNGV. The CDR3 is 15 residues long. Deletions cut 2 bases from V and 6 bases from J, with 14 bases between. The CDR3, as DNA: TGTGCCAGCAGCTTATCGGCTAGCGTTGGCAATGAGCAGTTCTTC. This codes for CASSLSASVGNEQFF.

The chain couples TRBV11-2 to TRBJ2-2; D is perhaps TRBD2 (6 bases). The V gene lost 4 bases and the J gene lost 6 bases, with 12 bases spanning the gap. The germline V gene encodes CDR1 SGHAT and CDR2 FQNNGV. The CDR3 is 14 residues long. The CDR3 nucleotides are TGTGCCAGCAGCTCATCCGGGGGTCCCGGGGAGCTGTTTTTT. This gives the protein CASSSSGGPGELFF.

This chain uses TRBV29-1 with TRBJ1-2; D gene ambiguous. The CDR3 runs to 13 residues. The V end was cut by 5 bases, the J end by 8 bases, with 18 bases between. The germline CDR1 and CDR2 sequences are SQVTM and ANQGSEA. This CDR3 is CSVPRDFRRGYTF. In nucleotides, the CDR3 is TGCAGCGTTCCTAGAGATTTTAGGCGCGGCTACACCTTC.

This chain joins TRBV18 and TRBJ1-1; D is uncertain. Germline loops: CDR1 KGHSH, CDR2 LQKENI. This CDR3 has 12 residues. V was shortened by 3 bases and J by 10 bases, with 12 bases between the two germline ends. The CDR3 loop is CASSPLEGVAFF. The CDR3, as DNA: TGTGCCAGCTCACCCTTAGAGGGAGTAGCTTTCTTT.

The rearrangement joins TRBV5-4 to TRBJ2-7, with a weak D call TRBD2 (6 bases). The ends were cut back, 5 bases at V and 1 base at J, with 16 bases in the middle. Germline CDR1 and CDR2: SGHNT and YYREEE (reference sequence). CDR3 length: 15 residues. The CDR3 spells CASSTPGTGSYEQYF. CDR3 nucleotide sequence: TGTGCCAGCAGTACCCCCGGGACTGGGTCCTACGAGCAGTACTTC.

This sequence joins TRBV5-6 and TRBJ1-3, with no clear D. CDR3 length: 14 amino acids. The germline V gene encodes CDR1 SGHDT and CDR2 YYEEEE. With 1 base removed from V and 2 bases from J, the gap between germline ends came to 7 bases. The DNA of the CDR3 is TGTGCCAGCAGCTTGTCCTCCCCTGGAAACACCATATATTTT. Encoded protein: CASSLSSPGNTIYF.

As concerns this clone: Other DNA sequences in the same sample also yield this CDR3. V is TRBV5-1 and J is TRBJ2-7, with TRBD1 matching 8 bases. V dropped 0 bases and J dropped 3; count of bases not matched to a gene: 2. The germline V gene has CDR1 SGHRS and CDR2 YFSETQ. This CDR3 has 14 amino acids. The CDR3 DNA reads as TGCGCCAGCAGCTTGGACAGGGGGGTCTACGAGCAGTACTTC. As protein: CASSLDRGVYEQYF.

This clone came up once. The rearrangement uses TRBV5-1 and TRBJ2-5, with D perhaps TRBD2 (7 bases). Per the germline V gene, CDR1 is SGHRS and CDR2 is YFSETQ. V dropped 4 bases and J dropped 4 bases, with 17 bases sitting between them. The CDR3 sequence is 15 residues long. CDR3 coding DNA: TGCGCCAGCAGCCCACAGGGAGGGTTTAGAGAGACCCAGTACTTC. It is translated as CASSPQGGFRETQYF.

The chain employs TRBV3-1 (or the pseudogene TRBV3-2) and TRBJ2-5, with D hard to call. Germline V lookup: CDR1 LGHDT, CDR2 YNNKEL (reference sequence). Trimming shortened V by 3 bases and J by 1 base, and 6 bases separated the two germline ends. The CDR3 length is 13 residues. The CDR3 spells CASSQRTQETQYF. CDR3 nucleotide sequence: TGTGCCAGCAGCCAGAGAACCCAAGAGACCCAGTACTTC.

J is TRBJ2-7 and V is TRBV2; the match to TRBD1 covers 11 bases. V lost 4 bases to trimming and J lost 4 bases; unmatched junction nucleotides: 3. Looked up from germline, CDR1 is SNHLY and CDR2 is FYNNEI. The CDR3 consists of 14 residues. The CDR3 DNA reads TGTGCCAGCAGTGGGGGGACAGGGGGTTACGAGCAGTACTTC. Protein: CASSGGTGGYEQYF.

The gene calls are TRBV4-1 and TRBJ2-7; perhaps TRBD2 as D (6 bases). In germline, CDR1 is MGHRA, CDR2 YSYEKL. The CDR3 has 14 amino acids. V was pared by 0 bases and J by 6 bases, with 12 bases between. The CDR3 region is CASSQDSGRGEQYF. CDR3 nucleotides: TGCGCCAGCAGCCAAGATTCGGGGCGGGGCGAGCAGTACTTC.